This TCR beta chain derives from a study of early T cells in non-severe SARS-CoV-2 infection. Study-wide context: Sequencing was performed on bulk RNA from unsorted whole blood, leaving chains unpaired. Study-wide findings and caveats: There was a bias toward anti-spike CD8 responses in VDJdb matching, which missed private and CD4 specificities.

This clonotype was recorded many times. Its antigen is not known. V lost 5 bases and J lost 3, with 10 bases in between. This CDR3 spans 13 amino acids. Looked up from germline, CDR1 is SGHTA and CDR2 is FQGNSA. The protocol attached unique molecular identifiers to individual cDNA molecules. A single record per CDR3 protein comes from TCRdb applying MiXCR to the 5' RACE reads. The sample holds tens of thousands of distinct CDR3 sequences, around 12% seen once. The sample consisted of whole blood, taken at baseline. This clonotype was sampled from an adult who was a healthcare worker with PCR-confirmed SARS-CoV-2 infection or an uninfected control (not recorded which). The chain employs TRBV7-2 and TRBJ1-1; D possibly corresponds to TRBD1 (6 bases). Written as DNA, the CDR3 is TGTGCCAGCAGCATTCAGGGGTACACTGAAGCTTTCTTT. It encodes CASSIQGYTEAFF.